This TCR beta chain was captured in a study of OX40 agonist ivuxolimab in advanced cancers. Study background: Every 2 weeks, ivuxolimab was infused into the patients intravenously at between 0.01 and 10 mg/kg. Three patients had partial responses: one hepatocellular carcinoma, two cutaneous melanoma.

General observations from the study: Clonal expansion in partial responders at 0.1-3.0 mg/kg ranked among the lowest.

With respect to this clone: Its antigen is still unknown.

Germline V gives CDR1 SGHTS, CDR2 YDEGEE. The V gene end was trimmed by 0 bases and the J gene end by 2 bases; junction bases not matched to a gene: 2. The CDR3 spans 14 residues. Using immunoSEQ multiplex PCR, the repertoire was profiled, and TCRdb retains in-frame clones only, with some absent. The sample yields tens of thousands of clones, about three quarters seen once. This receptor was identified in an adult with an advanced solid tumor such as melanoma, head and neck, liver or kidney cancer. The chain is built from TRBV5-8 and TRBJ2-7, with 7 bases fitting TRBD1. The starting material was CD4+ or CD8+ T cells sorted from blood, obtained in a trial of the OX40 agonist ivuxolimab. CDR3 loop: CASSLGDRAYEQYF. In DNA, the CDR3 is TGTGCCAGCAGCTTGGGGGACAGAGCCTACGAGCAGTACTTC.